This entry describes one T cell receptor (beta chain). Its antigen is currently unknown. Primers: 60 Vbeta forward and 13 Jbeta reverse. The assay was immunoSEQ multiplex PCR, and TCRdb's table has in-frame clones only and misses some. The sample shows 150,000 to 190,000 clones, 85% of them seen only once. Per germline, CDR1 WNHNN and CDR2 SYGVQD (reference sequence). This CDR3 has 15 amino acids. V dropped 2 bases and J dropped 2 bases, with 11 bases sitting between them. The data are from a study of cytomegalovirus exposure and HLA in healthy donors. Study observations and caveats: Judged likely to be a sequencing artifact was a cluster of highly shared sequence variants. Clonal expansion, a later analysis showed, was greater in HLA-associated TCR beta chains than in equally common others.

This receptor was taken from a woman between 18 and 30 years old in good health and CMV-seronegative. Input material: PBMCs. The V gene is TRBV10-1, the J gene TRBJ2-3, with D possibly matching TRBD1 (6 bases). CDR3 in DNA: TGCGCCAGCAGTGAGCAGGGACAACACACAGATACGCAGTATTTT. This codes for CASSEQGQHTDTQYF.